The present TCR beta chain was sequenced within a study of CD8 T cells in Susac syndrome. RNA, at roughly 0.5 to 1 ug, was reverse transcribed with random hexamers. TCR beta CDR3 was amplified by immunoSEQ covering 54 Vbeta and 13 Jbeta. TCRdb itself ran the immunoSEQ multiplex PCR reads through MiXCR, one entry per CDR3 protein. The profile shows under 550,000 distinct CDR3 sequences, 75% to 90% of them singletons. Sequencing of TCR beta covered CD8+ and CD4+ T cells obtained from blood. The multiple sclerosis controls comprised treatment-naive patients whose relapsing-remitting disease was stable or active. As to this clonotype: What it recognizes is unknown.

Study observations and caveats: The study recognized that the number of individuals in its TCR sequencing and HLA analysis was relatively small.

V was clipped by 5 bases and J by 5 bases, with 22 bases between them. This CDR3 region has 17 residues. Germline values: CDR1 LNHDA, CDR2 SQIVND (reference sequence). The sample consisted of CD8+ T cells from PBMCs. This clonotype originated in a human donor with multiple sclerosis. This sequence joins TRBV19 and TRBJ1-5; maybe TRBD1 (5 bases). The chain's CDR3 is CASSPFGRGLRYQPQHF. The CDR3 bases are TGTGCCAGTAGTCCCTTCGGGCGGGGCCTTAGATATCAGCCCCAGCATTTT. Variable domain in full (rest from reference TRBV19 and TRBJ1-5): DGGITQSPKYLFRKEGQNVTLSCEQNLNHDAMYWYRQDPGQGLRLIYYSQIVNDFQKGDIAEGYSVSREKKESFPLTVTSAQKNPTAFYLCASSPFGRGLRYQPQHFGDGTRLSIL.